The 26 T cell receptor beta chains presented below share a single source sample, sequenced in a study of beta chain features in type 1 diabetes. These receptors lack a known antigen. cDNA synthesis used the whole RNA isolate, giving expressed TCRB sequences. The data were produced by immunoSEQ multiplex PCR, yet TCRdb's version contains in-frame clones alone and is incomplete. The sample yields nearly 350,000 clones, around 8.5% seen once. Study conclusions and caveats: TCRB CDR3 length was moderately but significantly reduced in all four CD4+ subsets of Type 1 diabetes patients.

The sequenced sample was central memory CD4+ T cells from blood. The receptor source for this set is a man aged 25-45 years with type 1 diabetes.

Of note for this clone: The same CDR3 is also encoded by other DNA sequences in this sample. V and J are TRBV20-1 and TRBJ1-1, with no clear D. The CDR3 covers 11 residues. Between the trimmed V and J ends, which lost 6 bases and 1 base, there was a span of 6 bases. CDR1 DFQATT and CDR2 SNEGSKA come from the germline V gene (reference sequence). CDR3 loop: CSAPENTEAFF. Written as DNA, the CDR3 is TGCAGTGCCCCGGAGAACACTGAAGCTTTCTTT.

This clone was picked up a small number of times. The CDR3: CASSQATGSGTDTQYF. CDR3 coding DNA: TGTGCCAGCAGCCAGGCTACAGGGAGCGGCACAGATACGCAGTATTTT. The chain couples TRBV7-9 to TRBJ2-3; maybe TRBD1 (6 bases). The CDR3 is 16 amino acids. V lost 5 bases to trimming and J lost 1 base, with 16 bases between them. Germline CDR1 and CDR2: SEHNR and FQNEAQ (reference sequence).

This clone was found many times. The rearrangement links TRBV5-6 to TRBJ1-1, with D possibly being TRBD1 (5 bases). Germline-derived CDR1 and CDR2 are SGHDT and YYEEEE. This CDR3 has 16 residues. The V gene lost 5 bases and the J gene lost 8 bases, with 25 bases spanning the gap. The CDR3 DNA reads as TGTGCCAGCAGTCGGACAACTTTAGCCCTGACTACCGAAGCTTTCTTT. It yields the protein CASSRTTLALTTEAFF. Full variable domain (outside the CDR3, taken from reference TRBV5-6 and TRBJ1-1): DAGVTQSPTHLIKTRGQQVTLRCSPKSGHDTVSWYQQALGQGPQFIFQYYEEEERQRGNFPDRFSGHQFPNYSSELNVNALLLGDSALYLCASSRTTLALTTEAFFGQGTRLTVV.

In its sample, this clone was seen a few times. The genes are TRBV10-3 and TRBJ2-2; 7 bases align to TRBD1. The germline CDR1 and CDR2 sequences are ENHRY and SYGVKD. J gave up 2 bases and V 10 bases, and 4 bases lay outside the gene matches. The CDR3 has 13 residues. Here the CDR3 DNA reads TGTGCCACACGGGACAGCAACACCGGGGAGCTGTTTTTT. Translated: CATRDSNTGELFF.

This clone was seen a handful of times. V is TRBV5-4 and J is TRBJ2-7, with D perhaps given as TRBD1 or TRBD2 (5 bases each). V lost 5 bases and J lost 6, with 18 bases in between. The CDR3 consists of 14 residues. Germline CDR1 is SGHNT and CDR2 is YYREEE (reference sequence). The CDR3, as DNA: TGTGCCAGCAGTTCGGGACGGAGAGGTGCCGAGCAGTACTTC. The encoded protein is CASSSGRRGAEQYF.

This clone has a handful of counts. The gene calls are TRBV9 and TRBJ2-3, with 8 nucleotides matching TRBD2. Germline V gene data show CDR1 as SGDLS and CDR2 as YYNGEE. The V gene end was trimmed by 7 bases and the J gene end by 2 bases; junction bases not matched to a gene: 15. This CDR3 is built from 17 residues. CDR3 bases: TGTGCCAGCCGCGGGGGGAGCGGGGGCCTCCACACAGATACGCAGTATTTT. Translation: CASRGGSGGLHTDTQYF.

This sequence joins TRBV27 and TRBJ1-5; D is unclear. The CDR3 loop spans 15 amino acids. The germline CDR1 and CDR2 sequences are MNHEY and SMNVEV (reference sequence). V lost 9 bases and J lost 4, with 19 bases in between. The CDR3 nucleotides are TGTGCCAGGACCTGTAGAGACAACTATAATCAGCCCCAGCATTTT. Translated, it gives CARTCRDNYNQPQHF.

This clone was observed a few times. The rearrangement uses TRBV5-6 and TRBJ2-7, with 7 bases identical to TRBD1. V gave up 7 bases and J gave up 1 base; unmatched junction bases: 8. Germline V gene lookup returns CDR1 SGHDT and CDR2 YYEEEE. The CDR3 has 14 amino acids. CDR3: CASSWSGGSYEQYF. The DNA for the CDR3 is TGTGCCAGCTCTTGGTCAGGGGGTTCCTACGAGCAGTACTTC. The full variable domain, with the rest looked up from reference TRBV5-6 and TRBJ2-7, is DAGVTQSPTHLIKTRGQQVTLRCSPKSGHDTVSWYQQALGQGPQFIFQYYEEEERQRGNFPDRFSGHQFPNYSSELNVNALLLGDSALYLCASSWSGGSYEQYFGPGTRLTVT.

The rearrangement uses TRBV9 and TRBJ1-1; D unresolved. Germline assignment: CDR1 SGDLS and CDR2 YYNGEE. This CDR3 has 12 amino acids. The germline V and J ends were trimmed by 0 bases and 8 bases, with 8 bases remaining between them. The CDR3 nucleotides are TGTGCCAGCAGCGTAGAGGGATCCGAAGCTTTCTTT. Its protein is CASSVEGSEAFF.

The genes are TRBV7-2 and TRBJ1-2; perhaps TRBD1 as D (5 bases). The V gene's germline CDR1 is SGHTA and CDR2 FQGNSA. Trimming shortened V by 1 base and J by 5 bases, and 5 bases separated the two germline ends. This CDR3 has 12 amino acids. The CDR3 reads CASSLGGYGYTF. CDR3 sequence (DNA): TGTGCCAGCAGCTTAGGGGGGTATGGCTACACCTTC.

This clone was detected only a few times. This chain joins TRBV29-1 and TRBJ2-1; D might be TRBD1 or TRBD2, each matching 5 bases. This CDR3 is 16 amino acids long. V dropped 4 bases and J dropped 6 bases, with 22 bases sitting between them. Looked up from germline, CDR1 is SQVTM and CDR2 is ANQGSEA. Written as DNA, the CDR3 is TGCAGCGTTGGAGGGATGCCGGGGCGAGGAGGCAATGAGCAGTTCTTC. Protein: CSVGGMPGRGGNEQFF.

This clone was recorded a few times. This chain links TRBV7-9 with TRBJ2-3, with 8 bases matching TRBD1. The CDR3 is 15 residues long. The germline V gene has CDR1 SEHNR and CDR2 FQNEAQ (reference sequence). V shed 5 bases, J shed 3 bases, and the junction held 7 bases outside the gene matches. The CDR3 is CASSTGTGMTDTQYF. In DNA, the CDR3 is TGTGCCAGCAGCACCGGGACAGGAATGACAGATACGCAGTATTTT.

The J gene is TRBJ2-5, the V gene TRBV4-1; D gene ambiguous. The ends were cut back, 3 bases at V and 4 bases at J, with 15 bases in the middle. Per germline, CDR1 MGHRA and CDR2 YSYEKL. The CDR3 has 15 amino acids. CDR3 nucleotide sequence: TGCGCCAGCAGCCAGAACCGGGCCCTCGGAGAGACCCAGTACTTC. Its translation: CASSQNRALGETQYF.

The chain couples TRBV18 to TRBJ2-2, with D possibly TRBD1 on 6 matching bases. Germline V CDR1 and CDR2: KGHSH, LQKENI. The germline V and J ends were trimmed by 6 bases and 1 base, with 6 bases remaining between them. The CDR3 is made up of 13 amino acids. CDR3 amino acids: CASSGQNTGELFF. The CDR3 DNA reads TGTGCCAGCTCGGGACAGAACACCGGGGAGCTGTTTTTT.

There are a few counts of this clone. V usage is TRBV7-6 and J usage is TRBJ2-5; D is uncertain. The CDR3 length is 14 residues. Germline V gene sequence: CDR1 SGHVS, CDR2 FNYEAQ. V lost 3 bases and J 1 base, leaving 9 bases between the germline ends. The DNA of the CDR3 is TGTGCCAGCAGCTTGGCGACGGCCCAAGAGACCCAGTACTTC. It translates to CASSLATAQETQYF. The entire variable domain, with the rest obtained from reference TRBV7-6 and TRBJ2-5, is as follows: GAGVSQSPRYKVTKRGQDVALRCDPISGHVSLYWYRQALGQGPEFLTYFNYEAQQDKSGLPNDRFSAERPEGSISTLTIQRTEQRDSAMYRCASSLATAQETQYFGPGTRLLVL.

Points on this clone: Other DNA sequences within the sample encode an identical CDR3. CDR3 region: CASSFSGTNTEAFF. The CDR3 DNA follows: TGTGCCAGCAGCTTTTCAGGGACCAACACTGAAGCTTTCTTT. The chain couples TRBV7-9 to TRBJ1-1; D may be TRBD1 (5 bases). The V and J ends lost 3 bases and 2 bases respectively, with 10 bases between them. The CDR3 runs 14 residues. Germline V gene sequence: CDR1 SEHNR, CDR2 FQNEAQ (reference sequence).

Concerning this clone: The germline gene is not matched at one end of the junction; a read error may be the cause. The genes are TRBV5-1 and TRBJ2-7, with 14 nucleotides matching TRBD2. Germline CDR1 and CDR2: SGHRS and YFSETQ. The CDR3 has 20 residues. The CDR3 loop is CASSFMAGTSGRSTTYEQHF. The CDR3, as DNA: TGCGCCAGCAGCTTCATGGCCGGGACTAGCGGGAGAAGTACGACCTACGAGCAGCACTTC.

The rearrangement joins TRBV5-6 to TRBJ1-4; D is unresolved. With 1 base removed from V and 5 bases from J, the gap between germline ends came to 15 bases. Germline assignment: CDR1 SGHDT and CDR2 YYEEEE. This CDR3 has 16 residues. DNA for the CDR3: TGTGCCAGCAGCTTGAAGTTGACGGCTACAAATGAAAAACTGTTTTTT. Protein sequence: CASSLKLTATNEKLFF.

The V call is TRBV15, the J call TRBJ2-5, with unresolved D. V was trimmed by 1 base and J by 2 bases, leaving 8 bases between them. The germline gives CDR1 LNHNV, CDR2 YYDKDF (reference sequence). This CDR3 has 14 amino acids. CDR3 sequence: CATSRVQSQETQYF. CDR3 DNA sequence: TGTGCCACCAGCAGAGTTCAGTCTCAAGAGACCCAGTACTTC. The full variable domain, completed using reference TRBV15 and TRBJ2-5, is DAMVIQNPRYQVTQFGKPVTLSCSQTLNHNVMYWYQQKSSQAPKLLFHYYDKDFNNEADTPDNFQSRRPNTSFCFLDIRSPGLGDTAMYLCATSRVQSQETQYFGPGTRLLVL.

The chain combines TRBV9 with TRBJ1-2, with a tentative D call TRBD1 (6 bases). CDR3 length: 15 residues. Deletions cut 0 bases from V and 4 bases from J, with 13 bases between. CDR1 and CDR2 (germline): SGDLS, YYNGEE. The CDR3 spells CASSVAGGRSYGYTF. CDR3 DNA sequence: TGTGCCAGCAGCGTAGCTGGGGGCAGGTCCTATGGCTACACCTTC.

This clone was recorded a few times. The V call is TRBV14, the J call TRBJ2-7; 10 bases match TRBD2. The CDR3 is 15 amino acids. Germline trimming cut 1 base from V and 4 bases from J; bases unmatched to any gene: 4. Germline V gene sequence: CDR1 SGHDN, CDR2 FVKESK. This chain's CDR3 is CASSQALAGVYEQYF. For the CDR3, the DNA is TGTGCCAGCAGCCAAGCTCTAGCGGGGGTTTACGAGCAGTACTTC. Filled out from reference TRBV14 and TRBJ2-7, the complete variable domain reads EAGVTQFPSHSVIEKGQTVTLRCDPISGHDNLYWYRRVMGKEIKFLLHFVKESKQDESGMPNNRFLAERTGGTYSTLKVQPAELEDSGVYFCASSQALAGVYEQYFGPGTRLTVT.

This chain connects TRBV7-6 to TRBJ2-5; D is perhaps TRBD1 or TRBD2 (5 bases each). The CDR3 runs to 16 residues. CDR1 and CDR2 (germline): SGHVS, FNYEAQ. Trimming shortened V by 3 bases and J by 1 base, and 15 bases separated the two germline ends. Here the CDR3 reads CASSFALRDLQETQYF. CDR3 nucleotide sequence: TGTGCCAGCAGCTTCGCCCTGAGGGACCTCCAAGAGACCCAGTACTTC.

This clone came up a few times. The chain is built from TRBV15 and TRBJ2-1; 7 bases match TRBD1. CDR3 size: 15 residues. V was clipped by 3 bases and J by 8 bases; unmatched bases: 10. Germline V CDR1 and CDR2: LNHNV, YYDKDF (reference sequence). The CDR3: CATSSPTTGYDEQFF. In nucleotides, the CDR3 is TGTGCCACCAGCAGTCCGACGACAGGGTACGATGAGCAGTTCTTC.

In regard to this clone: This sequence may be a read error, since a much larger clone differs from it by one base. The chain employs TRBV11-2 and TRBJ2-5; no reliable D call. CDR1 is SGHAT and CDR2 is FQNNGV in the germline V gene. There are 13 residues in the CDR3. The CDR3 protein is CASSSGVQKTQYF. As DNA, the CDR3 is TGTGCCAGCAGCTCAGGAGTCCAAAAGACCCAGTACTTC.

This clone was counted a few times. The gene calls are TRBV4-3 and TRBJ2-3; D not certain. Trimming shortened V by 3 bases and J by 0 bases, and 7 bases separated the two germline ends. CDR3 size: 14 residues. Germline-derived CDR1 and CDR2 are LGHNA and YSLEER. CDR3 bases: TGCGCCAGCAGCCACTCTGCTAGCACAGATACGCAGTATTTT. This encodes CASSHSASTDTQYF.

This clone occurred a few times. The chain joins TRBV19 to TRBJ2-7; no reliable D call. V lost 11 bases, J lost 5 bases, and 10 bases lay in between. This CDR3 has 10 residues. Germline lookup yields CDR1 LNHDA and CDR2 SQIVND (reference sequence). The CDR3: CAPRIHEQYF. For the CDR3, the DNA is TGTGCCCCCCGGATACACGAGCAGTACTTC.